A single sample gave rise to the 10 T cell receptor beta chains below, sequenced in a study of blood T cell repertoires in COVID-19. Libraries were prepared by immunoSEQ multiplex PCR; TCRdb keeps only in-frame clonotypes and omits some of them. The table shows 140,000 to 150,000 clones, with 75% to 90% occurring only once. The sample was peripheral blood. The receptors here all came from a woman in her forties or fifties with acute or convalescent COVID-19.

In DNA, the CDR3 is TGTGCCAGCGCGCTTTCGCCCCTTGGAGAGACCCAGTACTTC. Its protein is CASALSPLGETQYF. The chain uses TRBV6-5 and TRBJ2-5, with D uncertain. V lost 8 bases to trimming and J lost 4 bases, with 17 bases between them. Germline V lookup: CDR1 MNHEY, CDR2 SVGAGI. The CDR3 runs 14 residues.

The genes are TRBV7-9 and TRBJ1-4, with TRBD1 matching over 10 bases. The germline V gene has CDR1 SEHNR and CDR2 FQNEAQ (reference sequence). The CDR3 runs to 15 residues. With 5 bases clipped from V and 8 bases from J, the junction kept 8 bases outside the gene matches. CDR3 residues: CASSPRRQGAEKLFF. DNA for the CDR3: TGTGCCAGCAGCCCCAGGCGACAGGGGGCGGAAAAACTGTTTTTT. Using reference TRBV7-9 and TRBJ1-4 for the parts outside the CDR3, the full variable domain is DTGVSQNPRHKITKRGQNVTFRCDPISEHNRLYWYRQTLGQGPEFLTYFQNEAQLEKSRLLSDRFSAERPKGSFSTLEIQRTEQGDSAMYLCASSPRRQGAEKLFFGSGTQLSVL.

CDR3 DNA: TGTGCCAGCAGCTTAGCCAGCGGGAGGGCCATCGGGGAGCTGTTTTTT. It translates to CASSLASGRAIGELFF. This sequence joins TRBV7-8 and TRBJ2-2, with 10 bases identical to TRBD2. This CDR3 comprises 16 residues. CDR1 and CDR2 from the germline V gene are SGHVS and FQNEAQ. V gave up 0 bases and J gave up 7 bases; unmatched junction bases: 5.

This chain uses TRBV7-9 with TRBJ2-7; 7 nucleotides match TRBD2. The V segment lost 1 base and the J segment 5 bases; nucleotides outside the gene matches: 5. This CDR3 has 14 residues. Germline CDR1 SEHNR, CDR2 FQNEAQ (reference sequence). CDR3 sequence reads: CASSLGTSFDEQYF. The CDR3 nucleotides are TGTGCCAGCAGCTTAGGGACTAGTTTCGACGAGCAGTACTTC.

The J gene is TRBJ2-7, the V gene TRBV7-9; D unresolved. V gave up 1 base and J gave up 0 bases, with 7 bases separating them. The CDR3 runs 14 residues. CDR1 is SEHNR and CDR2 is FQNEAQ in the germline V gene (reference sequence). CDR3 DNA sequence: TGTGCCAGCAGCTTAGATCAGGCCTCCTACGAGCAGTACTTC. Protein sequence: CASSLDQASYEQYF.

The V gene is TRBV9, the J gene TRBJ1-5, with a tentative D call TRBD1 (5 bases). This CDR3 has 18 residues. Germline values: CDR1 SGDLS, CDR2 YYNGEE. The ends were cut back, 0 bases at V and 5 bases at J, with 21 bases in the middle. In DNA, the CDR3 is TGTGCCAGCAGCGTAGGTTGCAGGGCCCAAGTTGAGGATCAGCCCCAGCATTTT. Translated, it gives CASSVGCRAQVEDQPQHF. The variable domain in full, with the rest retrieved from reference TRBV9 and TRBJ1-5, is DSGVTQTPKHLITATGQRVTLRCSPRSGDLSVYWYQQSLDQGLQFLIQYYNGEERAKGNILERFSAQQFPDLHSELNLSSLELGDSALYFCASSVGCRAQVEDQPQHFGDGTRLSIL.

V gene TRBV5-4 combines with J gene TRBJ2-3; 7 nucleotides line up with TRBD2. After removal of 3 bases from V and 4 bases from J, the junction contained 8 bases not matched to a gene. Germline V gene sequence: CDR1 SGHNT, CDR2 YYREEE (reference sequence). The CDR3 runs 15 residues. CDR3 region: CASSSAGSRADTQYF. The CDR3 bases are TGTGCCAGCAGCTCAGCGGGAAGTAGAGCAGATACGCAGTATTTT.

The rearrangement links TRBV4-1 to TRBJ1-5; D might be TRBD1 (6 bases). This CDR3 spans 15 amino acids. With 4 bases removed from V and 7 bases from J, the gap between germline ends came to 17 bases. From germline, CDR1 is MGHRA and CDR2 YSYEKL. The CDR3 spells CASSPSEQGGQPQHF. For the CDR3, the DNA is TGCGCCAGCAGCCCCTCCGAACAGGGTGGACAGCCCCAGCATTTT.

The chain employs TRBV4-2 and TRBJ2-5; possible D gene TRBD1, 8 bases. V shed 3 bases and J shed 5 bases, with 16 bases lying between them. The CDR3 is made up of 15 amino acids. CDR1 and CDR2 from the germline V gene are LGHNA and YNFKEQ. Here the CDR3 reads CASSHSGQGGETQYF. DNA of the CDR3: TGTGCCAGCAGCCACTCCGGACAGGGAGGGGAGACCCAGTACTTC.

V and J are TRBV11-3 and TRBJ1-1, with D unresolved. Germline lookup yields CDR1 SGHNT and CDR2 YENEEA. The CDR3 runs to 14 residues. V was pared by 5 bases and J by 2 bases, with 12 bases between. The CDR3 coding sequence is TGTGCCAGCAGCCCTCAAGGAGGAAACACTGAAGCTTTCTTT. Protein: CASSPQGGNTEAFF.